The clone carrying this TCR beta chain was counted at least ten times. CDR1 and CDR2 (germline): SGHRS, YFSETQ. Trimming removed 1 base from V and 5 bases from J, with 9 bases in between. The CDR3 contains 13 residues. MiXCR, run by TCRdb on the RT-PCR reads, gives a single entry per CDR3 protein. The data show almost 700,000 distinct CDR3 sequences, about 14% seen once. The chain joins TRBV5-1 to TRBJ2-5; D gene unclear. Sample: memory CD4+ T cells from blood. The TCR originated in a female donor in good health, serving as a healthy control. The chain's CDR3 is CASSLSPRETQYF. In DNA form, the CDR3 reads TGCGCCAGCAGCTTGTCCCCCCGGGAGACCCAGTACTTC.